This T cell receptor beta chain came from a study of blood T cell repertoires in COVID-19 (dated by TCRdb to about 2020). Regarding the complete study: Samples covering the acute and convalescent phases of COVID-19 were provided by collaborators in the United States, Italy and Spain. Samples came from the ongoing ImmuneRACE study (first 160 participants) plus 1,254 subjects from 6 global collaborators. Where HLA class I and class II types were available, the types were taken from metadata supplied by the sample provider, not from assay-based typing. Deeply sampled blood TCRbeta repertoires from subjects exposed to, actively infected with, or recovered from COVID-19 were included in the dataset. A de-identified subject ID, COVID-19 status, age in years and sex were almost always included in the sample metadata. The repertoires were released in a freely available public database meant as a resource for research on the immune response to SARS-CoV-2. The material from the prospective study consisted of cDNA or gDNA derived from T cells, B-cell-depleted T cells, or PBMCs.

A remark on this clone: Its antigen target is currently unknown. Base qualities were left out, and no much larger clone turns up one base away.

Reading the germline V gene gives CDR1 SGHTA and CDR2 FQGNSA. The junction carries 17 bases between V and J, which are trimmed by 2 bases and 5 bases respectively. The CDR3 runs 16 amino acids, cysteine and phenylalanine included. The only DNA kept is the CDR3, 48 bases in frame from the first base. General findings and caveats noted by the study authors: Clinical and demographic metadata were provided uncurated, with the amount varying by source and participant.

Whole blood was collected in K2EDTA tubes by collaborating institutions according to the institutions' own protocols. For TCRbeta analysis, collaborators shipped samples as frozen whole blood, isolated PBMCs, or DNA extracted from either of those sample types. The immunoSEQ Assay, a bias-controlled multiplex PCR, was used to amplify TCRbeta CDR3 regions from genomic DNA. As for the original processing: The number of nucleated cells in each sample was estimated from the amplification of reference gene primers within the assay. To quantify the absolute abundance of each unique TCRbeta CDR3 rearrangement, sequence reads were collapsed and filtered. For each sample, productive Simpson clonality was calculated as the square root of Simpson's diversity index over productive rearrangements. TCRdb mirrors the immuneACCESS table, restricted to in-frame sequences. Some clones are absent from its copies; in checked studies, under half trace to an unresolved V gene, and the reason for the others is unknown. V and J calls and clone size are given by that table; D and trimming were obtained from the DNA. This sample is represented by about half a million clones; approximately 85% of them were singletons. Of the sample, approximately 2.9% falls within the top ten clones.

The sequenced sample was peripheral blood. This receptor was taken from a human donor in a cohort sampled during active COVID-19. The rearrangement joined TRBV7-2 to TRBJ2-3, and possibly TRBD1, on 5 matching bases. The CDR3 sequence is CASSLSRSKGLDTQYF. The DNA sequence reads TGTGCCAGCAGCTTATCCCGTAGCAAGGGGTTAGATACGCAGTATTTT.